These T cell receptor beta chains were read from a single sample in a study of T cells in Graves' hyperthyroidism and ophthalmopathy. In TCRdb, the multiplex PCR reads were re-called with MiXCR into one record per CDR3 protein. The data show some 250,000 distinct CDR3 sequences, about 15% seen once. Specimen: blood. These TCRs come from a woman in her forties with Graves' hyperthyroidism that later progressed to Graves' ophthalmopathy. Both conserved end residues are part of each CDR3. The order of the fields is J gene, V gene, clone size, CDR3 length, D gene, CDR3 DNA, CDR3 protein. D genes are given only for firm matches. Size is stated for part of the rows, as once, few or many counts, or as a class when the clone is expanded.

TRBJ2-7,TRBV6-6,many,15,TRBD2,TGTGCCAGCAGTTACTCGCGGGAGTTATCCTACGAGCAGTACTTC,CASSYSRELSYEQYF
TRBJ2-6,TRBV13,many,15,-,TGTGCCAGCAGCCTTAGGGGGGTCGGGGCCAACGTCCTGACTTTC,CASSLRGVGANVLTF
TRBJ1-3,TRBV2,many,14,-,TGTGCCAGTGACAAACTTAGCTCTGGAAACACCATATATTTT,CASDKLSSGNTIYF
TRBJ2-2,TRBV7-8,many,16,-,TGTGCCAGCAGCTTACTCGCCATCGGTACCACCGGGGAGCTGTTTTTT,CASSLLAIGTTGELFF
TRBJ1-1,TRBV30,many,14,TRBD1,TGTGCCTGGAGGCCCCGGGACAGGGCGACTGAAGCTTTCTTT,CAWRPRDRATEAFF
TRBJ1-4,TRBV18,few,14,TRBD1,TGTGCCAGCTCACAGGGGGCGCCTAATGAAAAACTGTTTTTT,CASSQGAPNEKLFF
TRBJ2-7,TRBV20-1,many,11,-,TGCAGTCCTAAGGCCGTTTACGAGCAGTACTTC,CSPKAVYEQYF
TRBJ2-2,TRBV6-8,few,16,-,TGTGCCAGCAGGGGGACCGGGTCACTAGTCACCGGGGAGCTGTTTTTT,CASRGTGSLVTGELFF
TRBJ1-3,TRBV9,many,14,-,TGTGCCAGCAGCGTAGGGGGAAAGGCCAACACCATATATTTT,CASSVGGKANTIYF
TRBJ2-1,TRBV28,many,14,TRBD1,TGTGCCAGCAGTTTAGGGACAGGGCCCGATGAGCAGTTCTTC,CASSLGTGPDEQFF
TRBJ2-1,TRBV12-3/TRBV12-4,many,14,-,TGTGCCAGCAGTTGGGGAAGCGGTTACAATGAGCAGTTCTTC,CASSWGSGYNEQFF
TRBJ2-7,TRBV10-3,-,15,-,TGTGCCATCAGTGAGCCTGTCGTTCGTTCCTACGAGCAGTACTTC,CAISEPVVRSYEQYF
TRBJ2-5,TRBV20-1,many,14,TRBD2,TGCAGTGCTAGTCTGGTAGCGGGAGCAAAGACCCAGTACTTC,CSASLVAGAKTQYF
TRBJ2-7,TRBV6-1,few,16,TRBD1,TGTGCCAGCAGTGAAGGAGTAGGGGACAGGGACTACGAGCAGTACTTC,CASSEGVGDRDYEQYF
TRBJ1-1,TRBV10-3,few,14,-,TGTGCCATCAGAAGTTCGGCGGTGAACGCTGAAGCTTTCTTT,CAIRSSAVNAEAFF
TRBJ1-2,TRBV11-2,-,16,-,TGTGCCAGCAGCCGAGGGAGGGCCTCAGGGAACTATGGCTACACCTTC,CASSRGRASGNYGYTF
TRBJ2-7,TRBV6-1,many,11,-,TGTGCCAGCAGCACACTCTACGAGCAGTACTTC,CASSTLYEQYF
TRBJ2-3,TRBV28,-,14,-,TGTGCCAGCACTCCGCCCAGGGGCACAGATACGCAGTATTTT,CASTPPRGTDTQYF
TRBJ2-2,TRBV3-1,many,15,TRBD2,TGTGCCAGCAGCCTACCTAGCGGGAAGCCCGGGGAGCTGTTTTTT,CASSLPSGKPGELFF
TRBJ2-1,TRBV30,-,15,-,TGTGCCTGGTCGCGACTTGTCCCATTTCCCAATGAGCAGTTCTTC,CAWSRLVPFPNEQFF
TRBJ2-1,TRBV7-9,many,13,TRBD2,TGTGCCAGCAGCCTAGCGGGATCCAATGAGCAGTTCTTC,CASSLAGSNEQFF
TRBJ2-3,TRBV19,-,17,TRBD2,TGTGCCAGTAGTTCGGGACTAGCGGGAATAGCTACAGATACGCAGTATTTT,CASSSGLAGIATDTQYF
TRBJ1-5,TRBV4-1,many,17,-,TGCGCCAGCAGCCAAGTCTTTGCAGGGAGGCAGGGTCAGCCCCAGCATTTT,CASSQVFAGRQGQPQHF
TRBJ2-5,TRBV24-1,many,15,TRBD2,TGTGCCACCAGTGATCGGGCGGGAGGGAAAGAGACCCAGTACTTC,CATSDRAGGKETQYF
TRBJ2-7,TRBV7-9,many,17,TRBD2,TGTGCCAGCAGCTTAGGATCCCCTAGCGGGAGCACCCCCGAGCAGTACTTC,CASSLGSPSGSTPEQYF
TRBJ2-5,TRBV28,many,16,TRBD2,TGTGCCAGCAGTTTATTCCTAGCGGGGACCCAAGAGACCCAGTACTTC,CASSLFLAGTQETQYF
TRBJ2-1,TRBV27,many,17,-,TGTGCCAGCAGTTTATTCGCTGAGCGCATCTCCTACAATGAGCAGTTCTTC,CASSLFAERISYNEQFF
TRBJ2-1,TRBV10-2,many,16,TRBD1,TGCGCCAGCGGCGACAGGGGGTGGGGCTCCTACAATGAGCAGTTCTTC,CASGDRGWGSYNEQFF
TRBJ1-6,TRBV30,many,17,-,TGTGCCTGGAGGGGTTTAAGAGTCCCGGGACCTGATTCACCCCTCCACTTT,CAWRGLRVPGPDSPLHF
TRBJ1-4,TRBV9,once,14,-,TGTGCCAGCAGCTCCCTACAAGGGAATGAAAAACTGTTTTTT,CASSSLQGNEKLFF
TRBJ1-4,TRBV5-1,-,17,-,TGCGCCAGCAGCTCCGGACAGTCTTTAGCAACTAATGAAAAACTGTTTTTT,CASSSGQSLATNEKLFF
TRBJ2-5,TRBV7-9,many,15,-,TGTGCCAGCAGCTTGGTCACGGGAGAGGGGGAGACCCAGTACTTC,CASSLVTGEGETQYF
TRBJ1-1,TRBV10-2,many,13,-,TGCGCCAGCAGTGGAGAGGGGGTGACTGAAGCTTTCTTT,CASSGEGVTEAFF
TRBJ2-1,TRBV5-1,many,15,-,TGCGCCAGCAGCTTTTGGGGGGACTCCTACAATGAGCAGTTCTTC,CASSFWGDSYNEQFF
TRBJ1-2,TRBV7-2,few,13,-,TGTGCCAGCAGCTTTGGACGGGGCTATGGCTACACCTTC,CASSFGRGYGYTF
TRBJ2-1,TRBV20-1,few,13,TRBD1,TGCAGTGCTAGTAGGGACAGCTTGAATGAGCAGTTCTTC,CSASRDSLNEQFF
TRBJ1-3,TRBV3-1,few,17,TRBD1,TGTGCCAGCAGCCTCTCCCCTGACTCGACAGGGGGAAACACCATATATTTT,CASSLSPDSTGGNTIYF
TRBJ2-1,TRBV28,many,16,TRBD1,TGTGCCAGCAGTTCCTCCGGGACAGGGTTTGTGGGTGAGCAGTTCTTC,CASSSSGTGFVGEQFF
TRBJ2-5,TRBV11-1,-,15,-,TGTGCCAGCAGCCTCCGAACTAGGGGACAAGAGACCCAGTACTTC,CASSLRTRGQETQYF
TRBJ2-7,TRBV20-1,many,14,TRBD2,TGCAGTGCTAGGCAAGGACTAGTTTTGTACGAGCAGTACTTC,CSARQGLVLYEQYF
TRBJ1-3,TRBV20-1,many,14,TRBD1,TGCAGTGCTGAACAGGGGGCGACTGGAAACACCATATATTTT,CSAEQGATGNTIYF
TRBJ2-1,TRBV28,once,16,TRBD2,TGTGCCAGCCTTACGATGGGCGGGAGATTCTACAATGAGCAGTTCTTC,CASLTMGGRFYNEQFF
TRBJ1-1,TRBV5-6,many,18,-,TGTGCCAGCAGCTTGGATGGATGGAAGCAGACCCTGAACACTGAAGCTTTCTTT,CASSLDGWKQTLNTEAFF
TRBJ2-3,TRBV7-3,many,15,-,TGTGCCAGCAGCTCCCCACTAAAAGGCGCAGATACGCAGTATTTT,CASSSPLKGADTQYF
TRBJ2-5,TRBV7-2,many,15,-,TGTGCCAGCAGCTCGAAGTCCCTCAAATTGAAGACCCAGTACTTC,CASSSKSLKLKTQYF
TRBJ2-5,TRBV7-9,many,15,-,TGTGCCAGCAGCTTAAGGTCGGGCAGCCAAGAGACCCAGTACTTC,CASSLRSGSQETQYF
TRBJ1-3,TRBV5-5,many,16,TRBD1,TGTGCCAGCAGCTCTACCGGGACAGGGTCGCGAAACACCATATATTTT,CASSSTGTGSRNTIYF
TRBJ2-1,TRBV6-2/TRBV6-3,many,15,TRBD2,TGTGCCAGCAGTACCGGGACTAGCGGGAGTGATGAGCAGTTCTTC,CASSTGTSGSDEQFF
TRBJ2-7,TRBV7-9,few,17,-,TGTGCCAGCAGCTTCGGAAGGGATACCCTGAGCTCCTTCGAGCAGTACTTC,CASSFGRDTLSSFEQYF
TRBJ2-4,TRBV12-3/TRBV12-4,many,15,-,TGTGCCAGCAGTGCAGGGGTCCTAGCCAAAAACATTCAGTACTTC,CASSAGVLAKNIQYF
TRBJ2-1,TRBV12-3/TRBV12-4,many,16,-,TGTGCCAGCAGTGGCCAGGGAGGTAGCGTGATCCATGAGCAGTTCTTC,CASSGQGGSVIHEQFF